A selection of T cell receptor beta chains follows, all from one sample in a study of shared clonotypes between healthy human individuals. Repertoires were generated with immunoSEQ multiplex PCR, while TCRdb's copy carries only in-frame clones and drops some. The sample holds hundreds of thousands of clones, approximately 73% seen once. The sample taken for sequencing was memory CD4+ T cells sorted from blood. Receptors originate from a woman aged 25-40 years in good health. Both conserved end residues are part of each CDR3. A D gene is named only where the DNA matches it firmly. Not every row has a clone size; where given, it reads once, few, many or a size class.

>TRBJ1-2|TRBV2|-|few
TGTGCCAGCAGGGAAGACAGGCGCGGCTACACCTTC
CASREDRRGYTF
>TRBJ2-3|TRBV5-1|-|-
TGCGCCAGCAGCTTGGGGGTTGGTCAGGACACAGATACGCAGTATTTT
CASSLGVGQDTDTQYF
>TRBJ2-1|TRBV5-4|-|-
TGTGCCAGCAGCGGGACCGGGACTTCGAGCCTCAATGAGCAGTTCTTC
CASSGTGTSSLNEQFF
>TRBJ2-1|TRBV27|-|-
TGTGCCAGCAGTCGGGCCTTCAGCTCCTACAATGAGCAGTTCTTC
CASSRAFSSYNEQFF
>TRBJ1-2|TRBV6-5|-|-
TGTGCCAGCAGTTATTCTGCAGGGGAGTCAAGCTATGGCTACACCTTC
CASSYSAGESSYGYTF
>TRBJ2-2|TRBV5-4|TRBD1|-
TGTGCCAGCAGCTTAGCGACTCCGGGACAGGGGAACACCGGGGAGCTGTTTTTT
CASSLATPGQGNTGELFF
>TRBJ1-1|TRBV19|-|-
TGTGCCAGTAGATGGGGGAGCTCTAGTGAAGCTTTCTTT
CASRWGSSSEAFF
>TRBJ1-2|TRBV28|TRBD1|-
TGTGCCAGCAGTTCTAAGGGACAGGGGACGGCTTATGGCTACACCTTC
CASSSKGQGTAYGYTF
>TRBJ2-2|TRBV27|-|-
TGTGCCAGCAGCATTACGAACACCGGGGAGCTGTTTTTT
CASSITNTGELFF
>TRBJ2-7|TRBV28|TRBD2|-
TGTGCCAGCAGTCCCCGACTAGCGGGAGCCGAGCAGTACTTC
CASSPRLAGAEQYF
>TRBJ2-3|TRBV19|-|-
TGTGCCAGTAGTATGAGGCACCAATCAGAGACCTTCTCAACGCAGTATTTT
CASSMRHQSETFSTQYF
>TRBJ1-6|TRBV4-2|-|-
TGTGCCAGCACCCGGACGCGGGGGGACAATTCACCCCTCCACTTT
CASTRTRGDNSPLHF
>TRBJ2-4|TRBV28|TRBD1|-
TGTGCCAGCAGCCTATGGGGGACAGTAGCCAAAAACATTCAGTACTTC
CASSLWGTVAKNIQYF
>TRBJ1-1|TRBV11-2|-|-
TGTGCCAGCAGCTTTGGCAGTTCCCGCATGAACACTGAAGCTTTCTTT
CASSFGSSRMNTEAFF
>TRBJ2-2|TRBV4-2|TRBD1|-
TGTGCCAGCAGCCAAGGGACAGGGAATGTCGGGGAGCTGTTTTTT
CASSQGTGNVGELFF
>TRBJ1-2|TRBV28|TRBD1|-
TGTGCCAGCAGTTTTATACCGGGACAGGGAGGTGGCTACACCTTC
CASSFIPGQGGGYTF
>TRBJ1-1|TRBV4-1|TRBD1|-
TGCGCCAGCAGCCAAAGGCAGGGGGCTCTGAACACTGAAGCTTTCTTT
CASSQRQGALNTEAFF
>TRBJ2-1|TRBV27|TRBD2|-
TGTGCCAGCAGTCCATGGACTAGCGACTACAATGAGCAGTTCTTC
CASSPWTSDYNEQFF
>TRBJ1-1|TRBV7-9|TRBD1|-
TGTGCCAGCAGCCAAAGACAGGGTGGAGATACTGAAGCTTTCTTT
CASSQRQGGDTEAFF
>TRBJ2-5|TRBV5-1|-|-
TGCGCCAGCAGCCCATTTGGCACAGAACGGAAGACCCAGTACTTC
CASSPFGTERKTQYF
>TRBJ1-2|TRBV5-6|-|-
TGTGCCAGCAGTACCTCAGGGAGTATGAACTATGGCTACACCTTC
CASSTSGSMNYGYTF
>TRBJ2-7|TRBV9|TRBD2|-
TGTGCCAGCAGCGTAGGAGCGGGATACACCTACGAGCAGTACTTC
CASSVGAGYTYEQYF
>TRBJ2-5|TRBV5-1|TRBD2|-
TGCGCCAGCAGCTTGTTGACTAGCGGTTATCAAGAGACCCAGTACTTC
CASSLLTSGYQETQYF
>TRBJ1-5|TRBV6-5|TRBD1|-
TGTGCCAGCAGTTACTCCGCGGACAGGGATAATCAGCCCCAGCATTTT
CASSYSADRDNQPQHF
>TRBJ2-2|TRBV7-3|TRBD2|-
TGTGCCAGCAGCTCCAGCGGCGGGAGTGGCCCCGGGGAGCTGTTTTTT
CASSSSGGSGPGELFF